A selection of T cell receptor beta chains follows, all from one sample in a study of Graves' ophthalmopathy and Graves' hyperthyroidism. TCRdb fed the multiplex PCR reads into MiXCR, producing one record per CDR3 protein. The sample has about 420,000 distinct CDR3 sequences, roughly 20% seen once. Sequenced input: peripheral blood. These receptors were collected from a woman younger than 35 with stable Graves' hyperthyroidism. Both conserved end residues are part of each CDR3. Fields, in order: CDR3 protein, CDR3 DNA, clone size, D gene, J gene, V gene. The D gene is left open where the match is weak. Clone size is stated in some rows and not others, as once, few, many or a class when expanded.

CDR3aa: CASREGVYGYTF
CDR3nt: TGCGCCAGCAGGGAAGGAGTATATGGCTACACCTTC
abundance: .
d_gene: .
j_gene: TRBJ1-2
v_gene: TRBV5-1

CDR3aa: CASTWVKGNTIYF
CDR3nt: TGTGCCAGTACCTGGGTAAAAGGAAACACCATATATTTT
abundance: .
d_gene: .
j_gene: TRBJ1-3
v_gene: TRBV19

CDR3aa: CATSERTSGRTGNIQYF
CDR3nt: TGTGCCACCAGTGAACGGACTAGCGGGAGAACGGGAAACATTCAGTACTTC
abundance: many
d_gene: TRBD2
j_gene: TRBJ2-4
v_gene: TRBV24-1

CDR3aa: CASSQYQGKEAFF
CDR3nt: TGCGCCAGCAGCCAATATCAGGGGAAAGAAGCTTTCTTT
abundance: .
d_gene: .
j_gene: TRBJ1-1
v_gene: TRBV4-1

CDR3aa: CASSLIGTQTQYF
CDR3nt: TGTGCCAGCAGTTTAATAGGGACGCAGACCCAGTACTTC
abundance: .
d_gene: .
j_gene: TRBJ2-5
v_gene: TRBV28

CDR3aa: CASSLSLGQGYGYTF
CDR3nt: TGTGCCAGCAGTTTATCGTTAGGACAGGGCTATGGCTACACCTTC
abundance: many
d_gene: TRBD1
j_gene: TRBJ1-2
v_gene: TRBV27

CDR3aa: CASSYSLPGGADTEAFF
CDR3nt: TGTGCCAGCAGTTACTCGTTGCCAGGGGGCGCGGACACTGAAGCTTTCTTT
abundance: many
d_gene: TRBD1
j_gene: TRBJ1-1
v_gene: TRBV6-5

CDR3aa: CATSLYPRGTPDGETQYF
CDR3nt: TGTGCCACCAGCCTGTACCCCCGCGGGACGCCCGATGGGGAGACCCAGTACTTC
abundance: few
d_gene: .
j_gene: TRBJ2-5
v_gene: TRBV15

CDR3aa: CASSLFRVYGYTF
CDR3nt: TGTGCCAGCAGCTTGTTCAGGGTCTATGGCTACACCTTC
abundance: many
d_gene: .
j_gene: TRBJ1-2
v_gene: TRBV5-5

CDR3aa: CASSEYNRGGGYTF
CDR3nt: TGTGCCAGCAGTGAATATAACCGGGGGGGAGGCTACACCTTC
abundance: many
d_gene: .
j_gene: TRBJ1-2
v_gene: TRBV25-1

CDR3aa: CASSGGQGWDTEAFF
CDR3nt: TGCGCCAGCAGCGGGGGACAGGGATGGGACACTGAAGCTTTCTTT
abundance: many
d_gene: TRBD1
j_gene: TRBJ1-1
v_gene: TRBV5-1

CDR3aa: CASSLIQGDGYTF
CDR3nt: TGTGCCAGCAGTTTAATACAGGGGGATGGCTACACCTTC
abundance: few
d_gene: TRBD1
j_gene: TRBJ1-2
v_gene: TRBV28

CDR3aa: CSVTPQGAQHGYTF
CDR3nt: TGCAGCGTAACACCTCAGGGAGCCCAGCATGGCTACACCTTC
abundance: few
d_gene: .
j_gene: TRBJ1-2
v_gene: TRBV29-1

CDR3aa: CASSVSQLNTEAFF
CDR3nt: TGTGCCAGCAGTGTTTCACAGCTGAACACTGAAGCTTTCTTT
abundance: many
d_gene: .
j_gene: TRBJ1-1
v_gene: TRBV2

CDR3aa: CASSQYRRGQETQYF
CDR3nt: TGTGCCAGCAGTCAATACCGACGGGGACAAGAGACCCAGTACTTC
abundance: many
d_gene: .
j_gene: TRBJ2-5
v_gene: TRBV6-1

CDR3aa: CASSFGTGALGTQYF
CDR3nt: TGCGCCAGCAGCTTTGGGACAGGGGCCCTTGGGACCCAGTACTTC
abundance: many
d_gene: TRBD1
j_gene: TRBJ2-5
v_gene: TRBV5-1

CDR3aa: CATAQAGDQPQHF
CDR3nt: TGTGCCACCGCTCAGGCGGGAGATCAGCCCCAGCATTTT
abundance: .
d_gene: .
j_gene: TRBJ1-5
v_gene: TRBV24-1

CDR3aa: CASSLSVSVYTEAFF
CDR3nt: TGTGCCAGCAGCTTATCGGTATCAGTTTACACTGAAGCTTTCTTT
abundance: many
d_gene: .
j_gene: TRBJ1-1
v_gene: TRBV13

CDR3aa: CASSPTTVYGGYTF
CDR3nt: TGTGCCAGCAGTCCAACGACAGTCTACGGTGGCTACACCTTC
abundance: many
d_gene: .
j_gene: TRBJ1-2
v_gene: TRBV6-2/TRBV6-3

CDR3aa: CSAGSEQYF
CDR3nt: TGCAGTGCCGGGTCCGAGCAGTACTTC
abundance: many
d_gene: .
j_gene: TRBJ2-7
v_gene: TRBV20-1

CDR3aa: CASSIFYRSTGELFF
CDR3nt: TGTGCCAGTAGTATATTTTACAGGAGCACCGGGGAGCTGTTTTTT
abundance: many
d_gene: .
j_gene: TRBJ2-2
v_gene: TRBV19

CDR3aa: CASSTGTGSWEQYF
CDR3nt: TGCGCCAGCAGCACCGGGACAGGTTCTTGGGAGCAGTACTTC
abundance: many
d_gene: TRBD1
j_gene: TRBJ2-7
v_gene: TRBV5-1

CDR3aa: CASSPMANTEAFF
CDR3nt: TGTGCCAGCAGTCCCATGGCGAACACTGAAGCTTTCTTT
abundance: .
d_gene: .
j_gene: TRBJ1-1
v_gene: TRBV6-1

CDR3aa: CASSADTYYGYTF
CDR3nt: TGTGCCAGCAGTGCGGACACCTATTATGGCTACACCTTC
abundance: few
d_gene: .
j_gene: TRBJ1-2
v_gene: TRBV5-4

CDR3aa: CASSFLAGPGEQYF
CDR3nt: TGTGCCAGCAGCTTTCTAGCGGGACCGGGGGAGCAGTACTTC
abundance: few
d_gene: TRBD2
j_gene: TRBJ2-7
v_gene: TRBV5-6

CDR3aa: CASSLAAASNQPQHF
CDR3nt: TGTGCCAGCAGCTTAGCTGCAGCGAGTAATCAGCCCCAGCATTTT
abundance: many
d_gene: .
j_gene: TRBJ1-5
v_gene: TRBV7-8

CDR3aa: CASSLAAGRWDTEAFF
CDR3nt: TGTGCCAGCAGCTTAGCGGCGGGGCGGTGGGACACTGAAGCTTTCTTT
abundance: many
d_gene: .
j_gene: TRBJ1-1
v_gene: TRBV7-9

CDR3aa: CASSKGRDSYGYTF
CDR3nt: TGTGCCAGCAGTAAGGGCCGGGACAGCTATGGCTACACCTTC
abundance: many
d_gene: TRBD1
j_gene: TRBJ1-2
v_gene: TRBV12-3/TRBV12-4

CDR3aa: CSARAWETQYF
CDR3nt: TGCAGTGCTAGGGCCTGGGAGACCCAGTACTTC
abundance: once
d_gene: .
j_gene: TRBJ2-5
v_gene: TRBV20-1

CDR3aa: CASSAQSGINEQFF
CDR3nt: TGTGCCAGCAGCGCACAATCGGGTATCAATGAGCAGTTCTTC
abundance: .
d_gene: .
j_gene: TRBJ2-1
v_gene: TRBV7-2

CDR3aa: CASTPGTPISYEQYF
CDR3nt: TGTGCCAGCACTCCCGGGACACCTATCTCCTACGAGCAGTACTTC
abundance: many
d_gene: .
j_gene: TRBJ2-7
v_gene: TRBV6-1

CDR3aa: CSVEEGAGNTIYF
CDR3nt: TGCAGCGTGGAAGAAGGGGCTGGAAACACCATATATTTT
abundance: many
d_gene: .
j_gene: TRBJ1-3
v_gene: TRBV29-1

CDR3aa: CASTPGTGFDEQYF
CDR3nt: TGTGCCAGCACTCCCGGGACAGGGTTCGACGAGCAGTACTTC
abundance: few
d_gene: TRBD1
j_gene: TRBJ2-7
v_gene: TRBV27

CDR3aa: CSAGGDEQYF
CDR3nt: TGCAGCGCAGGGGGCGACGAGCAGTACTTC
abundance: many
d_gene: TRBD1
j_gene: TRBJ2-7
v_gene: TRBV29-1

CDR3aa: CASSAGGRGEETQYF
CDR3nt: TGTGCCAGCAGCGCTGGTGGGAGGGGCGAGGAGACCCAGTACTTC
abundance: few
d_gene: TRBD2
j_gene: TRBJ2-5
v_gene: TRBV13

CDR3aa: CSVESGTNTGELFF
CDR3nt: TGCAGCGTTGAATCCGGGACGAACACCGGGGAGCTGTTTTTT
abundance: .
d_gene: .
j_gene: TRBJ2-2
v_gene: TRBV29-1

CDR3aa: CASSYRGSIEPPQAFF
CDR3nt: TGTGCCAGCAGTTACCGGGGAAGTATCGAACCACCACAAGCTTTCTTT
abundance: many
d_gene: .
j_gene: TRBJ1-1
v_gene: TRBV6-5

CDR3aa: CATQRGSEQYF
CDR3nt: TGTGCCACCCAGCGGGGGTCCGAGCAGTACTTC
abundance: .
d_gene: TRBD2
j_gene: TRBJ2-7
v_gene: TRBV6-1

CDR3aa: CSASYGGNTGELFF
CDR3nt: TGCAGTGCTAGCTACGGGGGGAACACCGGGGAGCTGTTTTTT
abundance: few
d_gene: .
j_gene: TRBJ2-2
v_gene: TRBV20-1

CDR3aa: CASSPRDGGVPQHF
CDR3nt: TGTGCCAGCAGTCCTCGCGATGGGGGGGTGCCCCAGCATTTT
abundance: .
d_gene: .
j_gene: TRBJ1-5
v_gene: TRBV6-1

CDR3aa: CASSLLSTGDREAFF
CDR3nt: TGTGCCAGCAGCTTACTCTCGACAGGGGATCGTGAAGCTTTCTTT
abundance: many
d_gene: TRBD1
j_gene: TRBJ1-1
v_gene: TRBV7-2